The following is a TCR beta chain sequence with its context. V lost 0 bases to trimming and J lost 10 bases, with 9 bases between them. The CDR3 has 12 residues. In germline, CDR1 is ENHRY, CDR2 SYGVKD. Per the authors' pipeline: Amplification of reference gene primers provided the estimated nucleated cell counts. Assay: immunoSEQ multiplex PCR; the TCRdb copy retains only in-frame clones and omits some. The V and J calls and clone size come from that table; D and trimming were worked out from the DNA. The sample has roughly 240,000 clones, roughly 89% seen once. The record originates from a study of blood T cell repertoires in COVID-19.

This TCR came from a woman aged 30 to 39 with acute COVID-19. The chain carries TRBV10-3 and TRBJ1-1, with a possible D match to TRBD1 (5 bases). Sequencing input: PBMCs or T cells enriched from blood (not recorded which). This CDR3 reads CAISESGVIAFF. CDR3 nucleotides: TGTGCCATCAGTGAGTCAGGGGTTATAGCTTTCTTT.